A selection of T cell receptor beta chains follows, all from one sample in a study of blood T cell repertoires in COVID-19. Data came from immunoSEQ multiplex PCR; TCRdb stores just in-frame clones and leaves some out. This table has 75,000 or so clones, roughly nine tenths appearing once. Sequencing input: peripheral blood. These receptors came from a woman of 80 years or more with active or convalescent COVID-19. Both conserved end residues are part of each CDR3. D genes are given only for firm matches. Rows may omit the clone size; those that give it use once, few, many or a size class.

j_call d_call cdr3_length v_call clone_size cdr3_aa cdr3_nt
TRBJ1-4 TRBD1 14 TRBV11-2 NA CASSRDRGPEKLFF TGTGCCAGCAGCCGGGACAGGGGCCCCGAAAAACTGTTTTTT
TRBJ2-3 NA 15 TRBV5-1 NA CASSLGSSATDTQYF TGCGCCAGCTCTCTAGGATCTAGCGCAACAGATACGCAGTATTTT
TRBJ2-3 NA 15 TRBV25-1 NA CASTGRWGGTDTQYF TGTGCCAGCACCGGCCGTTGGGGGGGCACAGATACGCAGTATTTT
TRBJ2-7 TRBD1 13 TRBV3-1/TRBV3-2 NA CASSGDRGGEQYF TGTGCCAGCAGTGGCGACAGGGGTGGCGAGCAGTACTTC
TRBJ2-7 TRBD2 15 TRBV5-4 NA CASSVRLAGVSEQYF TGTGCCAGCAGCGTACGACTAGCGGGAGTTTCCGAGCAGTACTTC
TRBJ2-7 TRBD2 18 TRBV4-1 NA CASSQERVAGVRPYEQYF TGCGCCAGCAGCCAAGAGCGAGTAGCGGGGGTCCGACCCTACGAGCAGTACTTC
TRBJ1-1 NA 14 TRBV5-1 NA CASSVQGGNTEAFF TGCGCCAGCAGCGTACAGGGCGGTAACACTGAAGCTTTCTTT
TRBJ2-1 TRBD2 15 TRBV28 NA CASTRRWSGANEQFF TGTGCCAGCACCCGGAGGTGGAGCGGGGCGAATGAGCAGTTCTTC
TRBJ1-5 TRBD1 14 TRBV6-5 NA CASSYDRVGQPQHF TGTGCCAGCAGCTATGACAGGGTCGGGCAGCCCCAGCATTTT
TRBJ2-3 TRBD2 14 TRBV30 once CAWMKRGSTDTQYF TGTGCCTGGATGAAGCGGGGTAGCACAGATACGCAGTATTTT
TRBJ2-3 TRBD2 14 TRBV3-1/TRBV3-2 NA CASSQTPAGATQYF TGTGCCAGCAGCCAAACTCCAGCGGGGGCAACGCAGTATTTT
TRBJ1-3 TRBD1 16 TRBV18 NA CASSPDRVPSGNTIYF TGTGCCAGCTCACCAGACAGGGTCCCCTCTGGAAACACCATATATTTT
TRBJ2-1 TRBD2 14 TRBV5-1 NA CASLPGLAGNEQFF TGCGCCAGCCTACCGGGACTAGCGGGAAATGAGCAGTTCTTC
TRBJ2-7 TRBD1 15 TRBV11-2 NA CASSLVADRAYEQYF TGTGCCAGCAGCTTAGTCGCCGACAGGGCCTACGAGCAGTACTTC
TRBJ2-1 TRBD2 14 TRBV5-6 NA CASSLGLAVDEQFF TGTGCCAGCAGCTTGGGACTAGCAGTAGATGAGCAGTTCTTC
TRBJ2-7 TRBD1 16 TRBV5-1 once CASSLQFGQGAYEQYF TGCGCCAGCAGCTTGCAATTCGGACAGGGGGCCTACGAGCAGTACTTC
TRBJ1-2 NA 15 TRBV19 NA CASSISTPTNYGYTF TGTGCCAGTAGTATCTCGACTCCAACTAACTATGGCTACACCTTC
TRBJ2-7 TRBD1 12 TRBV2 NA CASGQGAYEQYF TGTGCCAGTGGACAGGGGGCTTACGAGCAGTACTTC
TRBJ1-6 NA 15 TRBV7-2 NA CASSLVGTRDSPLHF TGTGCCAGCAGCTTAGTAGGGACACGAGATTCACCCCTCCACTTT
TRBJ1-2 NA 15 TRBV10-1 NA CASDDSTILSYGYTF TGCGCCAGCGATGACAGCACAATACTTTCCTATGGCTACACCTTC
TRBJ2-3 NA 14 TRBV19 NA CASSFTTGTDTQYF TGTGCCAGTAGTTTTACGACTGGCACAGATACGCAGTATTTT
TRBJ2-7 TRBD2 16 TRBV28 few CASSFGTSGNFYEQYF TGTGCCAGCAGTTTTGGGACTAGCGGGAACTTCTACGAGCAGTACTTC
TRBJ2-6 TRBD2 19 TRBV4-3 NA CASSPRYSAGGSGANVLTF TGCGCCAGCAGCCCAAGATACTCAGCGGGAGGGAGTGGGGCCAACGTCCTGACTTTC
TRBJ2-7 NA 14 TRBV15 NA CATSRVGGRYEQYF TGTGCCACCAGCAGAGTGGGGGGGCGCTACGAGCAGTACTTC
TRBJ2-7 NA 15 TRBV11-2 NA CASSFRPFPEGEQYF TGTGCCAGCAGCTTTCGGCCCTTCCCGGAGGGCGAGCAGTACTTC
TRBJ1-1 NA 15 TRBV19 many CASSISGFPNTEAFF TGTGCCAGTAGTATATCAGGGTTCCCAAACACTGAAGCTTTCTTT
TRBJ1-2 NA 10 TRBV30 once CAWGLYGYTF TGTGCCTGGGGGCTATATGGCTACACCTTC
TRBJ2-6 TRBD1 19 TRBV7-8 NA CASSLVPGTGFSGANVLTF TGTGCCAGCAGCTTAGTACCCGGGACAGGTTTCTCTGGGGCCAACGTCCTGACTTTC
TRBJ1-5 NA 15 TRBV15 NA CATRLTRSSNQPQHF TGTGCCACCAGACTCACGAGGTCCTCCAATCAGCCCCAGCATTTT
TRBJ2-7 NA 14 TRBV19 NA CASSMTLADHEQYF TGTGCCAGTAGTATGACCCTAGCTGACCACGAGCAGTACTTC
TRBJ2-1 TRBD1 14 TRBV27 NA CASSPRDRRNEQFF TGTGCCAGCAGTCCCCGGGACAGGAGGAATGAGCAGTTCTTC
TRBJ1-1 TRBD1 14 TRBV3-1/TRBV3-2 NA CASSQRGGQGEAFF TGTGCCAGCAGCCAAAGAGGGGGACAGGGAGAAGCTTTCTTT
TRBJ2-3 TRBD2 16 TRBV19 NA CASAHLAGGFTDTQYF TGTGCCAGCGCCCATCTAGCGGGAGGCTTTACAGATACGCAGTATTTT
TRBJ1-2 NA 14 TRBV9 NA CASSPQGGGGRYTF TGTGCCAGCAGCCCTCAAGGTGGGGGCGGACGCTACACCTTC
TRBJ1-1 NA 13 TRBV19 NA CASTPTGRREAFF TGTGCCAGTACTCCAACCGGCCGGAGGGAAGCTTTCTTT
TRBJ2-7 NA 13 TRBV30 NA CAWSLTGPYEQYF TGTGCCTGGAGTTTGACTGGCCCCTACGAGCAGTACTTC
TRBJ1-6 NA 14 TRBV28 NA CASSLSWANSPLHF TGTGCCAGCAGTTTATCGTGGGCCAATTCACCCCTCCACTTT
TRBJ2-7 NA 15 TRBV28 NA CASSKPDKSSYEQYF TGTGCCAGCAGCAAGCCGGACAAGAGCTCCTACGAGCAGTACTTC
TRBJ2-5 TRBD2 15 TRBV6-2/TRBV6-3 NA CASSLNSGGVETQYF TGTGCCAGCAGTTTGAATAGCGGGGGGGTCGAGACCCAGTACTTC
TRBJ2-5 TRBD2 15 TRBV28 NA CASSDSSGGVETQYF TGTGCCAGCAGTGATTCTAGCGGGGGGGTGGAGACCCAGTACTTC
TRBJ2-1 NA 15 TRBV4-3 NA CASSPHITAGNEQFF TGCGCCAGCAGCCCGCACATTACGGCGGGCAATGAGCAGTTCTTC
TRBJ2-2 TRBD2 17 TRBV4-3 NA CASSRGLAGSGAGELFF TGCGCCAGCAGCCGGGGACTAGCGGGATCGGGAGCCGGGGAGCTGTTTTTT
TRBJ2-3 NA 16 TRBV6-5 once CASSYRGRGNTDTQYF TGTGCCAGCAGTTACCGTGGGCGGGGTAACACAGATACGCAGTATTTT